These T cell receptor beta chains were read from a single sample in a study of blood T cell repertoires in COVID-19. Generated by immunoSEQ multiplex PCR, the TCRdb table keeps only in-frame clones and is missing some. The sample has roughly 260,000 clones, roughly 84% seen once. The material sequenced was peripheral blood. All receptors derive from a young woman with acute or convalescent COVID-19. Both conserved end residues are part of each CDR3. D genes are given only for firm matches. Only part of the rows carry a size: once, few, many, or a class if the clone is expanded.

j_call: TRBJ2-5; d_call: NA; v_call: TRBV29-1; clone_size: NA; cdr3_nt: TGCAGCGTTGTACAGAACTGGGAGACCCAGTACTTC; cdr3_aa: CSVVQNWETQYF
j_call: TRBJ1-5; d_call: NA; v_call: TRBV5-8; clone_size: NA; cdr3_nt: TGTGCCAGCAGCTTGGATGAGGGAAGCAATCAGCCCCAGCATTTT; cdr3_aa: CASSLDEGSNQPQHF
j_call: TRBJ1-2; d_call: NA; v_call: TRBV6-1; clone_size: NA; cdr3_nt: TGTGCCAGCAGTGAACCCCCGGGACGCGGGGCTAACTATGGCTACACCTTC; cdr3_aa: CASSEPPGRGANYGYTF
j_call: TRBJ1-5; d_call: NA; v_call: TRBV7-2; clone_size: NA; cdr3_nt: TGTGCCAGCAGCCCTATCCCGGGGGGTAATCAGCCCCAGCATTTT; cdr3_aa: CASSPIPGGNQPQHF
j_call: TRBJ2-1; d_call: TRBD2; v_call: TRBV2; clone_size: NA; cdr3_nt: TGTGCCAGCAGTGGACTAGCGGGGTTCAATGAGCAGTTCTTC; cdr3_aa: CASSGLAGFNEQFF
j_call: TRBJ2-5; d_call: NA; v_call: TRBV6-5; clone_size: NA; cdr3_nt: TGTGCCAGCAGGTCTGGACTCCTCAAGGAGACCCAGTACTTC; cdr3_aa: CASRSGLLKETQYF
j_call: TRBJ2-5; d_call: TRBD2; v_call: TRBV11-1; clone_size: once; cdr3_nt: TGTGCCAGCAGTCCCGGGACTAGCGGGATCCATGAGACCCAGTACTTC; cdr3_aa: CASSPGTSGIHETQYF
j_call: TRBJ1-1; d_call: NA; v_call: TRBV4-3; clone_size: NA; cdr3_nt: TGCGCCAGCAGCCAAGATTGGACACCGAACACTGAAGCTTTCTTT; cdr3_aa: CASSQDWTPNTEAFF
j_call: TRBJ2-1; d_call: TRBD2; v_call: TRBV4-1; clone_size: NA; cdr3_nt: TGCGCCAGCAGCCAAGTGAGTCTAGCGGGAGTGAGTGAGCAGTTCTTC; cdr3_aa: CASSQVSLAGVSEQFF
j_call: TRBJ1-1; d_call: TRBD1; v_call: TRBV13; clone_size: NA; cdr3_nt: TGTGCCAGCAGCCTCGGACAGGGCCTCACTGAAGCTTTCTTT; cdr3_aa: CASSLGQGLTEAFF
j_call: TRBJ1-5; d_call: TRBD1; v_call: TRBV2; clone_size: NA; cdr3_nt: TGTGCCAGCAGTGAAGCAAGGTCGGACAGGGGCAATCAGCCCCAGCATTTT; cdr3_aa: CASSEARSDRGNQPQHF
j_call: TRBJ2-7; d_call: TRBD2; v_call: TRBV4-2; clone_size: NA; cdr3_nt: TGTGCCAGCAGCCAAGGGACCGGGACTAGCGGAACCTACGAGCAGTACTTC; cdr3_aa: CASSQGTGTSGTYEQYF
j_call: TRBJ2-1; d_call: NA; v_call: TRBV10-3; clone_size: NA; cdr3_nt: TGTGCCATCAGTGAGTCGACGCGGGGACTTTCCTACAATGAGCAGTTCTTC; cdr3_aa: CAISESTRGLSYNEQFF
j_call: TRBJ1-1; d_call: NA; v_call: TRBV5-5; clone_size: once; cdr3_nt: TGTGCCAGCAGCTTGGTCCGCGGGCTTGGGAACACTGAAGCTTTCTTT; cdr3_aa: CASSLVRGLGNTEAFF
j_call: TRBJ2-7; d_call: TRBD1; v_call: TRBV5-4; clone_size: many; cdr3_nt: TGTGCCAGCAGCTTGAAAGGTGCCGGGACAGGGCCCTACGAGCAGTACTTC; cdr3_aa: CASSLKGAGTGPYEQYF
j_call: TRBJ2-7; d_call: NA; v_call: TRBV7-2; clone_size: NA; cdr3_nt: TGTGCCAGCAGCTACGGGGATCCAAGGGGGGAGCAGTACTTC; cdr3_aa: CASSYGDPRGEQYF
j_call: TRBJ1-6; d_call: NA; v_call: TRBV28; clone_size: NA; cdr3_nt: TGTGCCAGCAGGGCCCCGGAGGGGACTTCACCCCTCCACTTT; cdr3_aa: CASRAPEGTSPLHF
j_call: TRBJ1-5; d_call: TRBD1; v_call: TRBV29-1; clone_size: NA; cdr3_nt: TGCAGCGTCGCCGGGACAGAGGATCAGCCCCAGCATTTT; cdr3_aa: CSVAGTEDQPQHF
j_call: TRBJ2-7; d_call: NA; v_call: TRBV3-1/TRBV3-2; clone_size: NA; cdr3_nt: TGTGCCAGCAGCCCGACGATGGACAGCTTAGGCGCCTACGAGCAGTACTTC; cdr3_aa: CASSPTMDSLGAYEQYF
j_call: TRBJ1-2; d_call: NA; v_call: TRBV29-1; clone_size: NA; cdr3_nt: TGCAGCGGTGGGGAAGGGGCAGGGGACTATGGCTACACCTTC; cdr3_aa: CSGGEGAGDYGYTF
j_call: TRBJ1-1; d_call: TRBD1; v_call: TRBV28; clone_size: once; cdr3_nt: TGTGCCAGCAGTCGGGACAGGGGGGTACCTGAAGCTTTCTTT; cdr3_aa: CASSRDRGVPEAFF
j_call: TRBJ1-1; d_call: TRBD1; v_call: TRBV7-3; clone_size: NA; cdr3_nt: TGTGCCAGCAGTACCGAACAGGGGAAGGCTTTCTTT; cdr3_aa: CASSTEQGKAFF
j_call: TRBJ2-1; d_call: NA; v_call: TRBV10-1; clone_size: NA; cdr3_nt: TGCGCCAGCAGCGCGGGACTCCCTCTTGGCAATGAGCAGTTCTTC; cdr3_aa: CASSAGLPLGNEQFF
j_call: TRBJ1-1; d_call: NA; v_call: TRBV3-1/TRBV3-2; clone_size: NA; cdr3_nt: TGTGCCAGCAGCCATCGAGCTTTCTTT; cdr3_aa: CASSHRAFF
j_call: TRBJ2-1; d_call: NA; v_call: TRBV29-1; clone_size: NA; cdr3_nt: TGCAGCGTTGAAGAGGTCGGGGGAAGGGGCAGCTCCTACAATGAGCAGTTCTTC; cdr3_aa: CSVEEVGGRGSSYNEQFF
j_call: TRBJ2-5; d_call: TRBD1; v_call: TRBV12-5; clone_size: NA; cdr3_nt: TGTGCTAGTGGCCTCGGGACAGAAGAGACCCAGTACTTC; cdr3_aa: CASGLGTEETQYF
j_call: TRBJ2-7; d_call: NA; v_call: TRBV28; clone_size: NA; cdr3_nt: TGTGCCAGCAGGCGAACTGGGGGGAGCGGCAACGAGCAGTACTTC; cdr3_aa: CASRRTGGSGNEQYF
j_call: TRBJ2-7; d_call: TRBD1; v_call: TRBV10-3; clone_size: NA; cdr3_nt: TGTGCCACCCGGGGACAGGGTGACGACGAGCAGTACTTC; cdr3_aa: CATRGQGDDEQYF
j_call: TRBJ2-3; d_call: TRBD1; v_call: TRBV2; clone_size: NA; cdr3_nt: TGTGCCAGCAGTGACCGATTGGGACAGGCTAGCACAGATACGCAGTATTTT; cdr3_aa: CASSDRLGQASTDTQYF
j_call: TRBJ1-1; d_call: TRBD1; v_call: TRBV28; clone_size: once; cdr3_nt: TGTGCCAGCAGTCCCGGGGACAGGGGGCTCCAGAGTGAAGCTTTCTTT; cdr3_aa: CASSPGDRGLQSEAFF
j_call: TRBJ2-7; d_call: NA; v_call: TRBV24-1; clone_size: NA; cdr3_nt: TGTGCCACCAGTGATGCGTACGAGCAGTACTTC; cdr3_aa: CATSDAYEQYF
j_call: TRBJ1-6; d_call: NA; v_call: TRBV10-2; clone_size: NA; cdr3_nt: TGCGCCAGCAGTGAGGTGGCATCAGGACCCCTCCACTTT; cdr3_aa: CASSEVASGPLHF
j_call: TRBJ1-4; d_call: TRBD1; v_call: TRBV6-5; clone_size: few; cdr3_nt: TGTGCCAGCAGTTGGGACAGGGGCGCTGAAAAACTGTTTTTT; cdr3_aa: CASSWDRGAEKLFF
j_call: TRBJ1-5; d_call: NA; v_call: TRBV5-6; clone_size: NA; cdr3_nt: TGTGCCAGCAGCCAGGGTTCTCAGCCCCAGCATTTT; cdr3_aa: CASSQGSQPQHF
j_call: TRBJ1-3; d_call: NA; v_call: TRBV7-2; clone_size: NA; cdr3_nt: TGTGCCAGCAGCTTAGCGGGCGTCCGCTCTGGAAACACCATATATTTT; cdr3_aa: CASSLAGVRSGNTIYF
j_call: TRBJ1-1; d_call: TRBD1; v_call: TRBV28; clone_size: NA; cdr3_nt: TGTGCCAGCAGTTTGACAGGGGGCGTGGGCACTGAAGCTTTCTTT; cdr3_aa: CASSLTGGVGTEAFF
j_call: TRBJ2-2; d_call: NA; v_call: TRBV6-5; clone_size: NA; cdr3_nt: TGTGCCAGCAGCCGCGGACAGTACACCGGGGAGCTGTTTTTT; cdr3_aa: CASSRGQYTGELFF
j_call: TRBJ2-2; d_call: TRBD1; v_call: TRBV2; clone_size: NA; cdr3_nt: TGTGCCAGCAGCCTAGGACAGGGGAGAACCGGGGAGCTGTTTTTT; cdr3_aa: CASSLGQGRTGELFF
j_call: TRBJ2-7; d_call: TRBD2; v_call: TRBV3-1/TRBV3-2; clone_size: NA; cdr3_nt: TGTGCCAGCAGCCTGGACGGGCTAGCGGGGGACGAGCAGTACTTC; cdr3_aa: CASSLDGLAGDEQYF
j_call: TRBJ2-7; d_call: NA; v_call: TRBV10-3; clone_size: NA; cdr3_nt: TGTGCCATCAGCCCCCATCCCTACGAGCAGTACTTC; cdr3_aa: CAISPHPYEQYF
j_call: TRBJ2-5; d_call: TRBD1; v_call: TRBV29-1; clone_size: NA; cdr3_nt: TGCAGCGTCGGACAGGCCCAAGAGACCCAGTACTTC; cdr3_aa: CSVGQAQETQYF
j_call: TRBJ2-2; d_call: NA; v_call: TRBV6-2/TRBV6-3; clone_size: NA; cdr3_nt: TGTGCCAGCAGCCCCTTCTTGGTCCCAGACTCCGGGGAGCTGTTTTTT; cdr3_aa: CASSPFLVPDSGELFF
j_call: TRBJ2-4; d_call: TRBD1; v_call: TRBV3-1/TRBV3-2; clone_size: NA; cdr3_nt: TGTGCCAGCAGCCGACAGGGTGAGGTGAACATTCAGTACTTC; cdr3_aa: CASSRQGEVNIQYF
j_call: TRBJ1-2; d_call: TRBD1; v_call: TRBV12-3/TRBV12-4; clone_size: NA; cdr3_nt: TGTGCCAGCAGTACAGGGGGCGCCCGTGGCTACACCTTC; cdr3_aa: CASSTGGARGYTF
j_call: TRBJ2-2; d_call: NA; v_call: TRBV25-1; clone_size: few; cdr3_nt: TGTGCCAGCAGTAGCTCGACAGTCCCCGGGGAGCTGTTTTTT; cdr3_aa: CASSSSTVPGELFF
j_call: TRBJ1-3; d_call: TRBD1; v_call: TRBV3-1/TRBV3-2; clone_size: NA; cdr3_nt: TGTGCCAGCAGCCAGAGACAGGGACAATTATTGTTAGGAAACACCATATATTTT; cdr3_aa: CASSQRQGQLLLGNTIYF
j_call: TRBJ2-7; d_call: TRBD2; v_call: TRBV10-1; clone_size: NA; cdr3_nt: TGCGCCAGCAGCCCGGGACTAGCGAACGAGCAGTACTTC; cdr3_aa: CASSPGLANEQYF
j_call: TRBJ1-5; d_call: NA; v_call: TRBV2; clone_size: few; cdr3_nt: TGTGCCAGCAGTGGCCCCCTGATGGCGGAAGATAGCAATCAGCCCCAGCATTTT; cdr3_aa: CASSGPLMAEDSNQPQHF
j_call: TRBJ1-3; d_call: TRBD1; v_call: TRBV19; clone_size: few; cdr3_nt: TGTGCCAGCGGCCATAGACAGGGCTTCTCTGGAAACACCATATATTTT; cdr3_aa: CASGHRQGFSGNTIYF
j_call: TRBJ2-1; d_call: NA; v_call: TRBV11-3; clone_size: NA; cdr3_nt: TGTGCCAGCAGCTTAGATCAGGGTGGGACAAAAGCTGTCAATGAGCAGTTCTTC; cdr3_aa: CASSLDQGGTKAVNEQFF
j_call: TRBJ1-2; d_call: NA; v_call: TRBV18; clone_size: NA; cdr3_nt: TGTGCCAGCTCACCACTTGGGCAGGGGAGCTATGGCTACACCTTC; cdr3_aa: CASSPLGQGSYGYTF
j_call: TRBJ2-7; d_call: TRBD1; v_call: TRBV27; clone_size: NA; cdr3_nt: TGTGCCAGCAGTCCCGGGACAGGGAATATGTACGAGCAGTACTTC; cdr3_aa: CASSPGTGNMYEQYF
j_call: TRBJ2-4; d_call: TRBD1; v_call: TRBV10-1; clone_size: many; cdr3_nt: TGCGCCAGCAGCGCAGGGGGCGCGGGGAACATTCAGTACTTC; cdr3_aa: CASSAGGAGNIQYF
j_call: TRBJ1-2; d_call: NA; v_call: TRBV6-5; clone_size: NA; cdr3_nt: TGTGCCAGCAGTTACTCGGGGCTGAACTCCAACTATGGCTACACCTTC; cdr3_aa: CASSYSGLNSNYGYTF
j_call: TRBJ1-2; d_call: NA; v_call: TRBV6-2/TRBV6-3; clone_size: NA; cdr3_nt: TGTGCCAGCAGTTGCTTCTCTCTGGCGGGGACGTGCGGCTACACCTTC; cdr3_aa: CASSCFSLAGTCGYTF
j_call: TRBJ2-7; d_call: TRBD2; v_call: TRBV7-9; clone_size: NA; cdr3_nt: TGTGCCAGCAGCGCATCTAGCGGGAGGGCCCTCGAGCAGTACTTC; cdr3_aa: CASSASSGRALEQYF
j_call: TRBJ1-2; d_call: NA; v_call: TRBV6-5; clone_size: once; cdr3_nt: TGTGCCAGCAGTTACCCCGGGGCAGGGGACTATGGCTACACCTTC; cdr3_aa: CASSYPGAGDYGYTF
j_call: TRBJ1-2; d_call: NA; v_call: TRBV5-1; clone_size: NA; cdr3_nt: TGCGCCAGCAGCCTAAGGGAGGGGGTTGATGGCTACACCTTC; cdr3_aa: CASSLREGVDGYTF
j_call: TRBJ2-2; d_call: TRBD2; v_call: TRBV10-1; clone_size: NA; cdr3_nt: TGCGCCGTCCCTCCTAGCGGGAGTTTTGGCGGGGAGCTGTTTTTT; cdr3_aa: CAVPPSGSFGGELFF
j_call: TRBJ1-5; d_call: NA; v_call: TRBV28; clone_size: NA; cdr3_nt: TGTGCCAGCAGTTTATACGACAGTAGAAATCAGCCCCAGCATTTT; cdr3_aa: CASSLYDSRNQPQHF